This T cell receptor beta chain was sequenced during a study of cytomegalovirus exposure and HLA in healthy donors (dated by TCRdb to the late 2010s). Describing the broader study: An earlier analysis of approximately 550 of the donors reported about 250 Gb of sequence data and 120 million or so unique TCR beta sequences from about 200 million T cells. Around 320 gigabases of sequencing data and 80 million or so unique TCR sequences were included in an early release covering several hundred HLA-typed donors. Of the roughly 430 genotyped donors, 65% to 90% fell in the genetic ancestry cluster associated with self-reported Caucasian donors. The study aimed to test whether signatures of past pathogen exposure could be identified by cataloging public T cell receptors. Using immunosequencing, the study profiled T cell repertoires from 500 to 800 subjects and related those repertoires to cytomegalovirus serostatus. Besides the first cohort of approximately 670 subjects, a separate validation cohort made up of 120 different subjects was used. To predict cytomegalovirus infection status, the study brought together high-throughput TCR immunosequencing, statistical association of individual TCRs with disease status, and machine learning. A later analysis re-analyzed previously published TCR beta repertoires from several hundred donors and added high-resolution HLA genotyping to study TCR occurrence patterns. In the later analysis, no new phenotypic data were used to find candidate immune exposures; instead, reliance was placed on TCR beta sequences and their occurrence across donors. An earlier analysis of 500 to 750 of the donors applied high-throughput TCR beta sequencing to assess whether each TCR beta V gene segment acted as functional or pseudogenic. Alongside the repertoire data, information on donor age, sex, ethnicity and CMV serostatus was compiled. A later genetic analysis used genome-wide SNP genotypes for about 65% of the 666 donors, treating that subset as a discovery cohort. Every repertoire in the discovery cohort had been generated on one and the same sequencing platform. Both class I and class II loci were covered by HLA typing, at four-digit resolution. The number of donors typed differed by locus, with roughly 629-640 for A, B, C, DRB1 and DQB1, around 560 for DQA1, 600 to 610 for DPA1, and roughly 450 for DPB1. About five DR-DQ haplotypes were treated as single units for association and clustering because of strong linkage in the cohort. Among some 400 genotyped donors of the cohort, an average of about 240,000 unique TCR beta nucleotide sequences was sequenced per donor, of which approximately 19% were non-productive.

What the authors observed across the whole study: According to a later analysis, most CMV-associated TCR beta chains appeared to be HLA-restricted, and the HLA associations seemed to be driven largely by CMV exposure. Compared with equally common non-associated chains, HLA-associated TCR beta chains in a later analysis were more clonally expanded and had lower generation probabilities. When HLA alleles, especially DR and DQ, strongly co-occurred, attributing TCR associations to individual alleles was difficult. In an earlier analysis of a few hundred of the donors, most TCR beta V segments were observed in productive rearrangements about 87% or about 30% of the time, broadly matching IMGT annotations. Immune exposure information for the cohort was limited to CMV serostatus. In this cohort, only TCR beta chains were sequenced, and detectable features were limited by the absence of alpha or paired-chain data. In vitro tests confirmed that a few of the cytomegalovirus-associated TCR beta chains recognize cytomegalovirus antigens. According to the authors, the approach could potentially be generalized to other disease states and immunological phenotypes. While some public TCRs were present in many individuals, most TCR sequences turned up only very rarely across donors. Cytomegalovirus status was reported to be diagnosed by the classifier with high specificity and sensitivity in both the original and validation cohorts. In a later genetic analysis, a missense DCLRE1C variant was associated with V-gene and J-gene trimming of TCR beta chains, and the association was replicated in an independent cohort. According to a later analysis, TCR association rates differed among HLA loci, with DRB1 alleles showing the most associated TCRs and HLA-C alleles showing the fewest. HLA typing was unavailable for some donors at each locus, so association tests used only the typed subset. A group of highly shared sequence variants was considered likely to be a technical artifact of the sequencing pipeline. A later analysis associated about 17,000 TCR beta sequences with specific HLA alleles at a false discovery rate of 0.05. A later analysis reported that several top co-occurrence clusters appeared linked to parvovirus B19, influenza, CMV and Epstein-Barr virus. A total of 150 to 200 TCR beta chains were listed by the study as associated with cytomegalovirus. Linkage disequilibrium might explain the correlated functional status among segregating V segments, but an unknown experimental factor could not be excluded. Because the 87-base-pair reads could not distinguish some IMGT-functional V segments, including TRBV6-2 and TRBV6-3, those segments were excluded. A further reported finding was that TCR beta sequences accurately predicted the HLA-A and HLA-B alleles for most subjects in the first cohort. The earlier analysis of approximately 590 of the donors excluded approximately 15 rarely observed V segments, including chromosome 9 orphons, because counts were too low. Presence/absence analyses assumed roughly uniform sequencing depth across donors, an assumption that may not hold. A later genetic analysis reported fewer N-insertions in productive TCRs among donors in an Asian-associated ancestry cluster than the roughly 620-donor mean.

Points on this clone: Its target antigen remains unknown. Base qualities are not provided; no much larger clone lies one nucleotide away.

The cohort was made up of 650 to 700 healthy bone marrow donors. At the time of sampling, every cohort member was nominally healthy, though immune exposures that went unrecorded were likely present. The donor tested CMV seropositive, placing the donor among the 250 to 350 seropositive members of the cohort. Each donor provided a peripheral blood sample, and peripheral blood mononuclear cells were used for TCR beta sequencing. The Qiagen DNeasy Blood Extraction Kit was used to extract genomic DNA from the blood cell samples. The library relied on the immunoSEQ multiplex PCR assay. A mixture of 60 forward primers for TCR Vbeta segments and 13 reverse primers for TCR Jbeta segments was used in the multiplex PCR. A multiplex PCR assay on genomic DNA amplified the CDR3 region of rearranged TCR beta genes. The amplified TCR beta libraries were sequenced on the Illumina HiSeq System as 87-base-pair reads. As for the authors' bioinformatics: A later analysis counted some 80 million unique TCR beta chains across the 650 to 800 repertoires, and approximately 11 million of these chains were shared by at least two donors. A nearest-neighbor algorithm error-corrected the raw reads and collapsed the reads into unique sequences, merging closely related sequences to remove PCR and sequencing errors. To assign V, D and J gene segments, CDR3 sequences were aligned to IMGT reference sequences. For a sequence to be retained, at least a six-nucleotide match to both a V gene segment and a J gene segment was required. Rearrangements were called productive when the CDR3 lacked stop codons and stayed in frame with V and J; all others were non-productive. Following IMGT convention, CDR3 was defined as the stretch from the second conserved V-encoded cysteine up to the conserved J-encoded phenylalanine. The earlier analysis of some 580 of the donors excluded any sequence lacking an unambiguous match to a single V gene segment. In an earlier analysis of almost 600 of the donors, a V segment was called functional when productive rearrangements were above 56.7%, and segregating when the standard deviation between donors exceeded 5%. A statistical classification framework was built to diagnose cytomegalovirus status from the catalog of TCR beta chain sequences. V and J gene assignment, in a later analysis, came from comparing TCR nucleotide sequences with IMGT/GENE-DB human TR gene sequences. A later analysis assigned CDR3 sequences and most-parsimonious VDJ recombination scenarios with the TCRdist pipeline. In a later analysis, each TCR beta chain was defined by its CDR3 amino acid sequence together with its V-gene family, and reads lacking a unique V-gene family were excluded. To address suspected cross-contamination and a sequencing artifact, a later analysis removed a few hundred highly shared, low-generation-probability nucleotide sequences. A later analysis calculated a clonal expansion index for each public chain from normalized within-repertoire ranks of inferred template counts. In a later analysis, generation probabilities were computed using a VDJ recombination model fitted to out-of-frame rearrangements, and the results were checked against IGoR. Hypergeometric tests were used in a later analysis to score TCR-TCR, TCR-HLA and TCR-CMV co-occurrence, with a repertoire-size bias correction applied to the TCR pairs. To estimate false discovery rates, a later analysis permuted the HLA or CMV assignments 20 times. In a later analysis, co-occurring TCRs were grouped with DBSCAN, and TCRdist sequence similarity was added when clustering was performed within HLA-allele-positive subsets. Co-occurrence clustering excluded repertoires with fewer than 30,000 or more than 120,000 public chains, plus five with anomalous nucleotide sharing. As stored in TCRdb, this immuneACCESS dataset retains in-frame rearrangements with V and J assigned. A fraction of the clones does not appear; measured against another copy, unresolved V genes explain less than half of the discrepancy, and the remainder lacks a known reason. That table is the source of V, J and clone size, and D and trimming were worked out from the DNA. Present in this sample are around 150,000 clones, almost 80% of which were seen just once. The ten largest clones add up to around 1% of the sample.

CDR1 and CDR2, looked up from the germline V gene, are MDHEN and SYDVKM. There are 14 amino acids in the CDR3, from cysteine to phenylalanine inclusive. Kept here is only the CDR3 DNA, which spans 42 bases and is read in frame from base 1. From V the trimming removes 2 bases and from J it removes 3 bases, while the gene matches leave 3 bases of the junction unaccounted for. The rearranged chain carries TRBV28 and TRBJ1-2; TRBD1 lines up with 7 middle nucleotides. This TCR was sampled from a woman between 50 and 59 years old in good health and CMV-seropositive. Sequencing used PBMCs. The DNA reads as follows: TGTGCCAGCAGTTTAGTAACAGGGGACTATGGCTACACCTTC. This sequence encodes CASSLVTGDYGYTF.